The 4 T cell receptor beta chains listed next were all sequenced from one sample in a study of blood T cells in healthy people across ages. A J-beta primer mix and a sample-barcoded 5' primer were used in a second PCR of roughly 7 to 12 cycles. Using its own MiXCR run on the 5' RACE reads, TCRdb lists one record per CDR3 protein. The sample shows under 2 million distinct CDR3 sequences, about 31% of them seen only once. Material for sequencing was blood. The receptor source for this set is a woman aged 30 to 39 in good health.

The rearrangement links TRBV27 to TRBJ2-3; D not resolved. Trimming removed 6 bases from V and 6 bases from J, with 19 bases in between. CDR1 and CDR2 from the germline V gene are MNHEY and SMNVEV (reference sequence). The CDR3 has 15 residues. CDR3 amino acids: CASSPSLTSKDTQYF. As DNA, the CDR3 is TGTGCCAGCAGCCCCTCGTTGACCTCGAAGGATACGCAGTATTTT.

At least ten counts were recorded for this clonotype. The J gene is TRBJ1-2, the V gene TRBV6-2 or TRBV6-3; D unresolved. Germline CDR1 is MNHEY and CDR2 is SVGEGT. With 3 bases removed from V and 2 bases from J, the gap between germline ends came to 7 bases. The CDR3 is 13 residues long. CDR3 coding DNA: TGTGCCAGCAGTTATCTGCTAAACTATGGCTACACCTTC. Encoded protein: CASSYLLNYGYTF.

This clonotype was detected a few times. The chain is built from TRBV6-1 and TRBJ2-7, with unresolved D. The CDR3 extends over 14 amino acids. Germline CDR1 MNHNS, CDR2 SASEGT. The V end was cut by 6 bases, the J end by 0 bases, with 12 bases between. The CDR3 DNA reads TGTGCCAGCAGGCCGGGCCCCCTCTCCTACGAGCAGTACTTC. Protein: CASRPGPLSYEQYF.

The chain is built from TRBV6-1 and TRBJ2-5, with 12 bases fitting TRBD2. In germline, CDR1 is MNHNS, CDR2 SASEGT. The trim removed 1 base at V and 4 bases at J, leaving 4 bases unmatched. This CDR3 is built from 16 residues. CDR3 nucleotides: TGTGCCAGCAGTGAAGAGGCTAGCGGGAGGGTAGAGACCCAGTACTTC. Translation: CASSEEASGRVETQYF.